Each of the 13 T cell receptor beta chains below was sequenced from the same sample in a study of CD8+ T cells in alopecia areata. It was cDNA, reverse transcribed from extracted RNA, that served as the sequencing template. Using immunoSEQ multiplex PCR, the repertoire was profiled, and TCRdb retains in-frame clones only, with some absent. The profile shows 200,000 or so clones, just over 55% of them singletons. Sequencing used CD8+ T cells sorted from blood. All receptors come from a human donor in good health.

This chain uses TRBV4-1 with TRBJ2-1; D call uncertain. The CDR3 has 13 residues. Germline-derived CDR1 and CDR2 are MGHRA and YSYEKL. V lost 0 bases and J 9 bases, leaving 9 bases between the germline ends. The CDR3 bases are TGCGCCAGCAGCCAAGAGATCAGTAGTGAGCAGTTCTTC. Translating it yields CASSQEISSEQFF.

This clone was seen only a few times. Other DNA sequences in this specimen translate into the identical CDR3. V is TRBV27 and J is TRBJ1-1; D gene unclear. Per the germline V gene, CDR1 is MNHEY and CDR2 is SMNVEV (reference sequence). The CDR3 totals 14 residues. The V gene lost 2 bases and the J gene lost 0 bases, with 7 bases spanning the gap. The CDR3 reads CASSLRGLNTEAFF. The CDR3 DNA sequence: TGTGCCAGCAGTTTACGGGGATTGAACACTGAAGCTTTCTTT.

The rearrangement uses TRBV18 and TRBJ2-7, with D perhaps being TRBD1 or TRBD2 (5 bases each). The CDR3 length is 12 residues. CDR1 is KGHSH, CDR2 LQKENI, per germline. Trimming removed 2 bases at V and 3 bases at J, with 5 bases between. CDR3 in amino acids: CASSPGGYEQYF. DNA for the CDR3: TGTGCCAGCTCACCAGGGGGCTACGAGCAGTACTTC.

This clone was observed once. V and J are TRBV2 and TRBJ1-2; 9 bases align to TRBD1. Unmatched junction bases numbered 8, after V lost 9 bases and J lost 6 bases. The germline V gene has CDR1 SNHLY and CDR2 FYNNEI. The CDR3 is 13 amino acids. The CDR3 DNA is TGTGCCAGACTCGAAACAGGGGGCGATGGCTACACCTTC. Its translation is CARLETGGDGYTF. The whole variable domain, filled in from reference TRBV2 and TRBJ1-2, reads EPEVTQTPSHQVTQMGQEVILRCVPISNHLYFYWYRQILGQKVEFLVSFYNNEISEKSEIFDDQFSVERPDGSNFTLKIRSTKLEDSAMYFCARLETGGDGYTFGSGTRLTVV.

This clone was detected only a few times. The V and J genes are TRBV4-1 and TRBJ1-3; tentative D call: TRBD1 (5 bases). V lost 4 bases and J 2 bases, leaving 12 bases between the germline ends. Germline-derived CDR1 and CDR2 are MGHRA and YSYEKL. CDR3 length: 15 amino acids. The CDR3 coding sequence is TGCGCCAGCAGCCTCCGGGGCAGCACTGGAAACACCATATATTTT. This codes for CASSLRGSTGNTIYF.

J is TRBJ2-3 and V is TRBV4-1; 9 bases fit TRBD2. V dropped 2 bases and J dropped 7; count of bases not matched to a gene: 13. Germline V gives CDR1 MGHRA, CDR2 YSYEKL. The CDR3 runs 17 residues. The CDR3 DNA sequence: TGCGCCAGCAGCCAATCCGCGGGGGGGGCCCTTCTATATACGCAGTATTTT. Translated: CASSQSAGGALLYTQYF.

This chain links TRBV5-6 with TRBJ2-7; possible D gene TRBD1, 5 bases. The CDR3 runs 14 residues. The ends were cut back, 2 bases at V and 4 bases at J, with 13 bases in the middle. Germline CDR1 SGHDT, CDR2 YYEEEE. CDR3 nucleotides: TGTGCCAGCAGCTTACAAGGGGCGATTTACGAGCAGTACTTC. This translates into CASSLQGAIYEQYF.

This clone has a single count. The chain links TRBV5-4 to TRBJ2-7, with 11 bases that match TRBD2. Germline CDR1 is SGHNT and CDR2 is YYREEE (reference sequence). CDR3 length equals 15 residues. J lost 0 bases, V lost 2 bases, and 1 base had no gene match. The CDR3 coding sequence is TGTGCCAGCAGCTTCGGGACTAGCGGCTCCTACGAGCAGTACTTC. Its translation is CASSFGTSGSYEQYF.

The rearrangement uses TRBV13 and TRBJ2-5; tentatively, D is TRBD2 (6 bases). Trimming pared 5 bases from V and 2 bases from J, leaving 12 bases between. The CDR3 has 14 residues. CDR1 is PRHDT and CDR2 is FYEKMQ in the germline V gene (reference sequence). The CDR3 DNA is TGTGCCAGCAGCGGGGACTCCCGACAAGAGACCCAGTACTTC. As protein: CASSGDSRQETQYF.

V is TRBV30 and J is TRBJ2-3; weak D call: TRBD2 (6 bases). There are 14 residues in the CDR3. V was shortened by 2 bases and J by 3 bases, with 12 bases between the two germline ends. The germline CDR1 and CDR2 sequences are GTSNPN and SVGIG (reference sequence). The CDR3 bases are TGTGCCTGGAGTCGGGCGGGGATAACAGATACGCAGTATTTT. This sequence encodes CAWSRAGITDTQYF. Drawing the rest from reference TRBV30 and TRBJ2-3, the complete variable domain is SQTIHQWPATLVQPVGSPLSLECTVEGTSNPNLYWYRQAAGRGLQLLFYSVGIGQISSEVPQNLSASRPQDRQFILSSKKLLLSDSGFYLCAWSRAGITDTQYFGPGTRLTVL.

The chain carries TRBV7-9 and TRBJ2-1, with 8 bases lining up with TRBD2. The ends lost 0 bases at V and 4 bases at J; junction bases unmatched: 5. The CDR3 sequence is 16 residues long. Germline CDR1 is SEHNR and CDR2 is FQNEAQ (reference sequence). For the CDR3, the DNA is TGTGCCAGCAGCTTAGCCCGGGGGGGAATTTACAATGAGCAGTTCTTC. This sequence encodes CASSLARGGIYNEQFF.

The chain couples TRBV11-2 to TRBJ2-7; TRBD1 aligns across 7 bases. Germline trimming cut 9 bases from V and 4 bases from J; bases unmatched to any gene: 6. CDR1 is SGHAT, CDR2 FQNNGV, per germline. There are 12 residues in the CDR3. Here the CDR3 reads CASRDSKYEQYF. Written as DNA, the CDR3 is TGTGCCAGTCGGGACAGTAAATACGAGCAGTACTTC. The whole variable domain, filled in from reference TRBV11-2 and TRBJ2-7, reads EAGVAQSPRYKIIEKRQSVAFWCNPISGHATLYWYQQILGQGPKLLIQFQNNGVVDDSQLPKDRFSAERLKGVDSTLKIQPAKLEDSAVYLCASRDSKYEQYFGPGTRLTVT.

CDR3: CASSLVKVGETQYF. The DNA for the CDR3 is TGTGCCAGCAGCTTAGTCAAAGTTGGAGAGACCCAGTACTTC. This chain connects TRBV7-9 to TRBJ2-5, with D unresolved. The length of the CDR3 is 14 residues. Between the trimmed V and J ends, which lost 1 base and 4 bases, there was a span of 10 bases. Germline CDR1 reads SEHNR; CDR2 reads FQNEAQ (reference sequence).